This is a list of T cell receptor beta chains from one sample in a study of blood T cell repertoires in COVID-19. Using immunoSEQ multiplex PCR, the repertoire was profiled, and TCRdb retains in-frame clones only, with some absent. The data contain 350,000 to 450,000 clones, roughly nine tenths of them singletons. The specimen was PBMCs or T cells enriched from blood (not recorded which). The receptor source for this set is a middle-aged woman who had been exposed to COVID-19. Each CDR3 is given with its conserved first and last residue. D genes are given only for firm matches. Clone size is given for some rows only: seen once, a few or many times, or a class if the clone is expanded.

clone_size: -; v_call: TRBV6-2/TRBV6-3; d_call: -; j_call: TRBJ1-2; cdr3_aa: CASSYGGQNYGYTF
clone_size: -; v_call: TRBV19; d_call: -; j_call: TRBJ1-6; cdr3_aa: CASSLSLGQRNTLHF
clone_size: -; v_call: TRBV2; d_call: -; j_call: TRBJ2-7; cdr3_aa: CASNGQGPPEQYF
clone_size: -; v_call: TRBV7-3; d_call: -; j_call: TRBJ1-1; cdr3_aa: CASSPGRGEAFF
clone_size: -; v_call: TRBV27; d_call: -; j_call: TRBJ2-7; cdr3_aa: CASRTPGLIYEQYF
clone_size: -; v_call: TRBV6-2/TRBV6-3; d_call: -; j_call: TRBJ2-7; cdr3_aa: CASSGQTYEQYF
clone_size: -; v_call: TRBV2; d_call: -; j_call: TRBJ2-2; cdr3_aa: CASNGGQRLNTGELFF
clone_size: -; v_call: TRBV6-5; d_call: -; j_call: TRBJ2-2; cdr3_aa: CASRGLPPGELFF
clone_size: -; v_call: TRBV21-1; d_call: -; j_call: TRBJ1-4; cdr3_aa: CASTRDREAIATNEKLFF
clone_size: -; v_call: TRBV9; d_call: TRBD2; j_call: TRBJ2-1; cdr3_aa: CASSVATSSGGYNEQFF
clone_size: -; v_call: TRBV10-3; d_call: TRBD1; j_call: TRBJ2-7; cdr3_aa: CAIREWYTGAPGVEQYF
clone_size: few; v_call: TRBV6-5; d_call: -; j_call: TRBJ1-1; cdr3_aa: CASSYWAGVNTEAFF
clone_size: once; v_call: TRBV18; d_call: -; j_call: TRBJ1-3; cdr3_aa: CASSPVSRVGNTIYF
clone_size: few; v_call: TRBV7-2; d_call: TRBD1; j_call: TRBJ2-7; cdr3_aa: CASSQTHPGQGNEQYF
clone_size: -; v_call: TRBV18; d_call: -; j_call: TRBJ1-1; cdr3_aa: CASSPLPGKVYNTEAFF
clone_size: -; v_call: TRBV13; d_call: -; j_call: TRBJ1-3; cdr3_aa: CASSWLNTGNTIYF
clone_size: -; v_call: TRBV11-2; d_call: -; j_call: TRBJ2-3; cdr3_aa: CASSFFGVRTDTQYF
clone_size: -; v_call: TRBV19; d_call: -; j_call: TRBJ1-5; cdr3_aa: CASRETGPNNQPQHF
clone_size: -; v_call: TRBV2; d_call: -; j_call: TRBJ1-3; cdr3_aa: CASTRRGGRSGNTIYF
clone_size: -; v_call: TRBV6-6; d_call: TRBD1; j_call: TRBJ1-5; cdr3_aa: CASSGGQGKQPQHF
clone_size: -; v_call: TRBV12-3/TRBV12-4; d_call: -; j_call: TRBJ1-1; cdr3_aa: CASSLTENTEAFF
clone_size: -; v_call: TRBV6-4; d_call: -; j_call: TRBJ2-3; cdr3_aa: CASSRGGPGSADTQYF
clone_size: -; v_call: TRBV6-5; d_call: -; j_call: TRBJ2-1; cdr3_aa: CASRATGDPYNEQFF
clone_size: -; v_call: TRBV5-1; d_call: -; j_call: TRBJ1-6; cdr3_aa: CASSLVQNNSPLHF
clone_size: -; v_call: TRBV15; d_call: -; j_call: TRBJ2-3; cdr3_aa: CATSISSVGTDTQYF
clone_size: -; v_call: TRBV13; d_call: TRBD2; j_call: TRBJ2-3; cdr3_aa: CASGFPGLTDTQYF
clone_size: -; v_call: TRBV18; d_call: -; j_call: TRBJ2-7; cdr3_aa: CASSPGQGSYEQYF
clone_size: few; v_call: TRBV6-2/TRBV6-3; d_call: -; j_call: TRBJ2-6; cdr3_aa: CASSRGANVLTF
clone_size: once; v_call: TRBV4-3; d_call: TRBD2; j_call: TRBJ2-5; cdr3_aa: CASSQTGGDRWTQYF
clone_size: -; v_call: TRBV18; d_call: TRBD1; j_call: TRBJ2-7; cdr3_aa: CASSPSDRGEQYF
clone_size: -; v_call: TRBV29-1; d_call: TRBD1; j_call: TRBJ1-1; cdr3_aa: CSVVTGGMLNTEAFF
clone_size: -; v_call: TRBV7-9; d_call: -; j_call: TRBJ1-4; cdr3_aa: CASSLKAGNEKLFF
clone_size: -; v_call: TRBV7-2; d_call: -; j_call: TRBJ2-4; cdr3_aa: CASSLDRRSGNIQYF
clone_size: -; v_call: TRBV4-1; d_call: TRBD1; j_call: TRBJ1-1; cdr3_aa: CASSQGGRDSYISGAFF
clone_size: -; v_call: TRBV6-6; d_call: -; j_call: TRBJ1-2; cdr3_aa: CASREGPVGTF
clone_size: -; v_call: TRBV11-3; d_call: -; j_call: TRBJ2-3; cdr3_aa: CASSLEVGTGTQYF
clone_size: -; v_call: TRBV7-2; d_call: -; j_call: TRBJ2-1; cdr3_aa: CASSSQATGFYNEQFF
clone_size: -; v_call: TRBV6-2/TRBV6-3; d_call: TRBD1; j_call: TRBJ1-5; cdr3_aa: CASSYPGQGHRTNQPQHF
clone_size: -; v_call: TRBV5-5; d_call: -; j_call: TRBJ1-5; cdr3_aa: CASSWGLNQPQHF
clone_size: -; v_call: TRBV7-9; d_call: TRBD2; j_call: TRBJ2-7; cdr3_aa: CASSSATSGRFEQYF
clone_size: -; v_call: TRBV5-1; d_call: TRBD1; j_call: TRBJ1-1; cdr3_aa: CASRGAGGKRNTEAFF
clone_size: once; v_call: TRBV15; d_call: TRBD2; j_call: TRBJ2-7; cdr3_aa: CATSRDLGTSGSYEQYF
clone_size: -; v_call: TRBV5-1; d_call: -; j_call: TRBJ2-1; cdr3_aa: CASSWDSGEQFF
clone_size: -; v_call: TRBV6-1; d_call: TRBD1; j_call: TRBJ1-1; cdr3_aa: CASSDRWTGAGGNTEAFF
clone_size: once; v_call: TRBV5-6; d_call: TRBD1; j_call: TRBJ1-1; cdr3_aa: CASSGLRDRGRVATEAFF
clone_size: -; v_call: TRBV5-1; d_call: TRBD2; j_call: TRBJ2-3; cdr3_aa: CASSVSGRGTDTQYF
clone_size: -; v_call: TRBV7-8; d_call: -; j_call: TRBJ1-5; cdr3_aa: CASSLGPNQPQHF
clone_size: once; v_call: TRBV5-1; d_call: -; j_call: TRBJ2-2; cdr3_aa: CASIPVPRALNTGELFF
clone_size: -; v_call: TRBV2; d_call: TRBD1; j_call: TRBJ1-4; cdr3_aa: CASSTDRGPWNEKLFF
clone_size: -; v_call: TRBV7-6; d_call: -; j_call: TRBJ1-1; cdr3_aa: CASSLEQMNTEAFF
clone_size: -; v_call: TRBV3-1/TRBV3-2; d_call: TRBD1; j_call: TRBJ2-1; cdr3_aa: CASSRQGGGYNEQFF
clone_size: -; v_call: TRBV12-5; d_call: -; j_call: TRBJ1-2; cdr3_aa: CASGHVSGTLYGYTF
clone_size: -; v_call: TRBV14; d_call: TRBD2; j_call: TRBJ2-7; cdr3_aa: CASSQSRGLASRYEQYF
clone_size: -; v_call: TRBV5-5; d_call: TRBD2; j_call: TRBJ2-1; cdr3_aa: CASSPRSGNSYNEQFF
clone_size: -; v_call: TRBV4-3; d_call: TRBD1; j_call: TRBJ2-3; cdr3_aa: CASSQTGGASTDTQYF
clone_size: -; v_call: TRBV30; d_call: -; j_call: TRBJ1-2; cdr3_aa: CAWARGRKDGYTF
clone_size: -; v_call: TRBV4-1; d_call: -; j_call: TRBJ1-6; cdr3_aa: CASSHRQGTGNSPLHF
clone_size: -; v_call: TRBV2; d_call: TRBD1; j_call: TRBJ1-3; cdr3_aa: CASSEETGVGNTIYF
clone_size: -; v_call: TRBV16; d_call: -; j_call: TRBJ1-5; cdr3_aa: CASSQFAGMGNQPQHF